A selection of T cell receptor beta chains follows, all from one sample in a study of cytomegalovirus exposure and HLA in healthy donors. TCRdb's table, derived via immunoSEQ multiplex PCR, lists solely in-frame clones and lacks some. The profile shows around 150,000 clones, 60% to 85% of them singletons. Sequenced sample: PBMCs. The receptors stem from a man aged 50 to 59 in good health and CMV-seropositive. The CDR3 runs from the conserved cysteine through the conserved F or W. A D gene is named only where the DNA matches it firmly. Clone size, where shown, is once, few, many, or a class for clones that have expanded.

once	-	TRBV25-1	TRBJ2-7	TGTGCCAGCAGTATAACAGGGATCGAGCAGTACTTC	CASSITGIEQYF
-	TRBD2	TRBV2	TRBJ2-5	TGTGCCAGCAGTAAAGCGCTTGGGGGGGGGAAGACCCAGTACTTC	CASSKALGGGKTQYF
-	TRBD1	TRBV5-6	TRBJ1-1	TGTGCCAGCAGCCCCAAGTCGACAGGGTACACTGAAGCTTTCTTT	CASSPKSTGYTEAFF
-	TRBD1	TRBV6-5	TRBJ2-7	TGTGCCAGCAGTCTCAGGGGGCAATACTACGAGCAGTACTTC	CASSLRGQYYEQYF
-	-	TRBV5-1	TRBJ2-5	TGCGCCAGCAGCAAAACTTCGACAGGAGAAGAGACCCAGTACTTC	CASSKTSTGEETQYF
-	-	TRBV6-1	TRBJ1-2	TGTGCCAGCAGTACCGGACAGATAAACTATGGCTACACCTTC	CASSTGQINYGYTF
-	-	TRBV11-3	TRBJ2-2	TGTGCCAGCAGCTTAGGGGGGACAACGAACACCGGGGAGCTGTTTTTT	CASSLGGTTNTGELFF
-	TRBD1	TRBV7-2	TRBJ1-4	TGTGCCAGCAGCCCTAGACAGGGGACACCACCGAGGGAAAAACTGTTTTTT	CASSPRQGTPPREKLFF
-	TRBD1	TRBV20-1	TRBJ2-5	TGCAGTGCGACAGGGCAAGAGACCCAGTACTTC	CSATGQETQYF
-	TRBD1	TRBV5-4	TRBJ2-2	TGTGCCAGCAGCTTGTCTGGGACAGTCGGGGAGCTGTTTTTT	CASSLSGTVGELFF
-	TRBD2	TRBV10-3	TRBJ2-1	TGTGCCATCAGTGCGAAGACTAGCGGGGCTTACAATGAGCAGTTCTTC	CAISAKTSGAYNEQFF
-	-	TRBV2	TRBJ2-1	TGTGCCAGCATCCTTCAAACGGGCAATGAGCAGTTCTTC	CASILQTGNEQFF
few	-	TRBV18	TRBJ2-2	TGTGCCAGCTCACCACTGGAAGGGGACGGGGAGCTGTTTTTT	CASSPLEGDGELFF
-	-	TRBV7-2	TRBJ2-4	TGTGCCAGCAGCTTAGTAGCAGGGGGGATTAACGACATTCAGTACTTC	CASSLVAGGINDIQYF
-	-	TRBV7-7	TRBJ2-1	TGTGCTAGCAGCTTAGGGGGGCCCTACAATGAGCAGTTCTTC	CASSLGGPYNEQFF
-	TRBD1	TRBV11-2	TRBJ2-7	TGTGCCAGCAGCTTAGCCCGGACAGGGTCCTACGAGCAGTACTTC	CASSLARTGSYEQYF
-	-	TRBV5-1	TRBJ1-1	TGCGCCAGCAGCCAACCGGGGAACACTGAAGCTTTCTTT	CASSQPGNTEAFF
-	-	TRBV15	TRBJ2-7	TGTGCCACCAGCAGAGAACTGGACATCTCCTACGAGCAGTACTTC	CATSRELDISYEQYF
-	-	TRBV11-2	TRBJ2-5	TGTGCCAGCAGCTTACACAGCTCCCAAGAGACCCAGTACTTC	CASSLHSSQETQYF
-	-	TRBV11-3	TRBJ2-3	TGTGCCAGCAGCTTAGAGGGCGACGGCACAGATACGCAGTATTTT	CASSLEGDGTDTQYF
-	-	TRBV30	TRBJ1-1	TGTGCCTGGAGTTCTACGCCTATCTCGGCTTTCTTT	CAWSSTPISAFF
-	TRBD2	TRBV4-3	TRBJ2-2	TGCGCCAGCAGCCAAGAAAGCGGGGGGGCGAACACCGGGGAGCTGTTTTTT	CASSQESGGANTGELFF
-	TRBD1	TRBV7-8	TRBJ1-1	TGTGCCAGCGCAGGGGGCCGAGGCACTGAAGCTTTCTTT	CASAGGRGTEAFF
-	-	TRBV4-3	TRBJ1-4	TGCGCCAGCAGCCAATTGGACAGCAGTAATGAAAAACTGTTTTTT	CASSQLDSSNEKLFF
-	TRBD1	TRBV18	TRBJ1-5	TGTGCCAGCTCACCGGGGACAGATCAGCCCCAGCATTTT	CASSPGTDQPQHF
-	TRBD2	TRBV4-1	TRBJ2-3	TGCGCCAGCAGCCAAACGGGGGGCTTCCCGGGACTAGCGAGGAATACGCAGTATTTT	CASSQTGGFPGLARNTQYF
-	-	TRBV28	TRBJ2-1	TGTGCCAGCAGAGCTGGGAGCTCCTACAATGAGCAGTTCTTC	CASRAGSSYNEQFF
-	TRBD1	TRBV5-5	TRBJ1-1	TGTGCCAGCAGCTTATCACCCGGACAGGGAGATTTGTACACTGAAGCTTTCTTT	CASSLSPGQGDLYTEAFF
few	TRBD1	TRBV7-9	TRBJ1-3	TGTGCCAGCAGCTCGCCGAGGGGGACAGGGCTCTCTGGAAACACCATATATTTT	CASSSPRGTGLSGNTIYF
-	-	TRBV7-2	TRBJ1-5	TGTGCCAGCAGCATCAGGGGTCAGCCCCAGCATTTT	CASSIRGQPQHF
-	-	TRBV6-6	TRBJ1-2	TGTGCCAGCAGAGACAACATTGGCTACACCTTC	CASRDNIGYTF
-	-	TRBV5-4	TRBJ2-3	TGTGCCAGCAGCTCCGGGGTGACCACAGATACGCAGTATTTT	CASSSGVTTDTQYF
-	-	TRBV6-5	TRBJ1-4	TGTGCCAGCAGTTTACAGGGCAAGGCTAATGAAAAACTGTTTTTT	CASSLQGKANEKLFF
-	-	TRBV9	TRBJ1-1	TGTGCCAGCAGCGTCGGGACTGCAGGTCCTGAAGCTTTCTTT	CASSVGTAGPEAFF
-	TRBD1	TRBV4-3	TRBJ2-7	TGCGCCAGCAGCCAAGCGGACAGGGGGGAGTATGAGCAGTACTTC	CASSQADRGEYEQYF
-	-	TRBV4-3	TRBJ1-1	TGCGCCAGCAGCCAAGATGGTGGGGCTAACACTGAAGCTTTCTTT	CASSQDGGANTEAFF
-	-	TRBV6-1	TRBJ1-5	TGTGCCAGCCGTGGACAGACTTGGGCTATAAGGAATCAGCCCCAGCATTTT	CASRGQTWAIRNQPQHF
-	TRBD2	TRBV10-2	TRBJ2-4	TGCGCCAGCCTTAGCGGGGCCCTGGGGGCCAAAAACATTCAGTACTTC	CASLSGALGAKNIQYF
-	TRBD1	TRBV9	TRBJ2-7	TGTGCCAGCAGCCCCCGGACAGGGGGAGTGGACGAGCAGTACTTC	CASSPRTGGVDEQYF
-	TRBD1	TRBV10-3	TRBJ1-2	TGTGCCATCAGAGGGACAGGGGATGGCTACACCTTC	CAIRGTGDGYTF
once	TRBD1	TRBV4-1	TRBJ1-2	TGCGCCAGCAGCCCAGAATGGACAGGGATCTATGGCTACACCTTC	CASSPEWTGIYGYTF
-	-	TRBV7-8	TRBJ2-2	TGTGCCAGCAGCTCATGGGAGACCGGGGAGCTGTTTTTT	CASSSWETGELFF
-	TRBD2	TRBV7-2	TRBJ2-1	TGTGCCAGCAGCCTCGGGACTAGCGGTTCCTACAATGAGCAGTTCTTC	CASSLGTSGSYNEQFF
-	TRBD1	TRBV19	TRBJ1-1	TGTGCCAGTAGTATAGCCCCGGGACAGGAGAACACTGAAGCTTTCTTT	CASSIAPGQENTEAFF
few	-	TRBV4-2	TRBJ1-6	TGTGCCAGCAGCCAAGAAGGGCCGGGGGATAATTCACCCCTCCACTTT	CASSQEGPGDNSPLHF
-	-	TRBV11-1	TRBJ1-4	TGTGCCAGCAGCTTTAGGACAGACGCAACTAATGAAAAACTGTTTTTT	CASSFRTDATNEKLFF
-	TRBD1	TRBV19	TRBJ1-5	TGTGCCAGTAGGGAACCAGGGGGCCTCAATCAGCCCCAGCATTTT	CASREPGGLNQPQHF
-	-	TRBV27	TRBJ2-7	TGTGCCAGCAGTTTATCGCTGGACACCTACGAGCAGTACTTC	CASSLSLDTYEQYF
-	TRBD2	TRBV5-1	TRBJ2-5	TGCGCCAGCAGCTTGACTAGCGGTGAGCAAGAGACCCAGTACTTC	CASSLTSGEQETQYF
-	-	TRBV6-6	TRBJ2-5	TGTGCCAGCAGTTACCCCCCGTCGGAGACCCAGTACTTC	CASSYPPSETQYF
-	TRBD1	TRBV27	TRBJ1-3	TGTGCCAGCGCCACAGGGGCTTGGGTAAACACCATATATTTT	CASATGAWVNTIYF
few	-	TRBV9	TRBJ2-1	TGTGCCAGCAGCGTAGCGGCGGGTTTTGGCAATGAGCAGTTCTTC	CASSVAAGFGNEQFF
-	-	TRBV4-3	TRBJ2-3	TGCGCCAGCAGCCAAGCTCGCCTAGCATCCGATACGCAGTATTTT	CASSQARLASDTQYF
-	-	TRBV27	TRBJ2-2	TGTGCCAGCAGGAGACAGCCGAACACCGGGGAGCTGTTTTTT	CASRRQPNTGELFF
-	TRBD1	TRBV30	TRBJ1-5	TGTGCCTGGAGACTACCCGGGACAGGGAGTCAGCCCCAGCATTTT	CAWRLPGTGSQPQHF
-	TRBD2	TRBV19	TRBJ2-1	TGTGCCAGTAGTATCGATAGCGGGGGGTTATCCTACAATGAGCAGTTCTTC	CASSIDSGGLSYNEQFF
-	-	TRBV7-2	TRBJ2-1	TGTGCCAGCAGCGACCGGGACTCCAACTACAATGAGCAGTTCTTC	CASSDRDSNYNEQFF
-	TRBD2	TRBV4-3	TRBJ2-1	TGCGCCAGCAGCCAAGTCTACGGGGGGGCCGCTGAGCAGTTCTTC	CASSQVYGGAAEQFF
-	-	TRBV18	TRBJ2-4	TGTGCCAGCTCCCTTGACGGGGTGGCCAAAAACATTCAGTACTTC	CASSLDGVAKNIQYF
-	-	TRBV28	TRBJ2-7	TGTGCCAGTAAGAATGGGATGACAGCCCTTAGGCACTACGAGCAGTACTTC	CASKNGMTALRHYEQYF